This T cell receptor beta chain was obtained from a study of blood T cells in healthy people across ages. Broader study findings: Strongly correlated with naive T cell percentage was TCR beta diversity.

Points on this clonotype: Its matching antigen is unknown.

A second PCR of roughly 7 to 11 cycles used a sample-barcoded 5' primer and a J-beta primer mix. Researchers report that each sample yielded at least 2.5 million CDR3-containing paired-end reads. Each CDR3 protein gets one entry after TCRdb re-called the 5' RACE reads with MiXCR. The sample contains some 1.4 million distinct CDR3 sequences, approximately 40% of which appear only once. Trimming shortened V by 2 bases and J by 3 bases, and 22 bases separated the two germline ends. Germline CDR1 SEHNR, CDR2 FQNEAQ (reference sequence). There are 18 residues in the CDR3. Healthy Caucasians from Russia aged roughly 6 to 95 served as donors.

The receptor was derived from a woman aged 18-29 years in good health. The J gene is TRBJ2-5, the V gene TRBV7-9; D remains unclear. The sequenced sample consisted of blood. CDR3 residues: CASSLLVSAENGEETQYF. CDR3 DNA: TGTGCCAGCAGCTTATTAGTCTCGGCAGAAAATGGGGAAGAGACCCAGTACTTC. Looking up the rest from reference TRBV7-9 and TRBJ2-5 gives the full variable domain: DTGVSQNPRHKITKRGQNVTFRCDPISEHNRLYWYRQTLGQGPEFLTYFQNEAQLEKSRLLSDRFSAERPKGSFSTLEIQRTEQGDSAMYLCASSLLVSAENGEETQYFGPGTRLLVL.